One and the same sample provided the 29 T cell receptor beta chains below, sequenced in a study of cytomegalovirus exposure and HLA in healthy donors. Primers for the PCR totalled 60 Vbeta and 13 Jbeta. Produced via immunoSEQ multiplex PCR; TCRdb's table is partial and in-frame only. The table has some 120,000 clones, approximately 80% seen once; the top ten hold approximately 2.6%. Sequencing was done on a sample of PBMCs. The receptors here all came from a female donor in good health and CMV-seronegative.

This chain connects TRBV6-1 to TRBJ1-3, with D perhaps TRBD1 (5 bases). V lost 6 bases, J lost 4 bases, and 16 bases lay in between. The V gene's germline CDR1 is MNHNS and CDR2 SASEGT. The CDR3 spans 15 residues. CDR3 coding DNA: TGTGCCAGCAGCCTCTTGGGGGGGGTCGGAAACACCATATATTTT. It is translated as CASSLLGGVGNTIYF.

V gene TRBV6-5 combines with J gene TRBJ1-1, with D tentatively TRBD1 (5 bases). The CDR3 spans 13 residues. CDR1 MNHEY and CDR2 SVGAGI come from the germline V gene. The V gene lost 5 bases and the J gene lost 5 bases, with 12 bases spanning the gap. DNA for the CDR3: TGTGCCAGCAGTCCATGGGGGGGAACTGAAGCTTTCTTT. Residues: CASSPWGGTEAFF.

The CDR3 region has the DNA TGTGCCAGCAGCTTAGTTGGCGCAGGGGTGGACACCTTC. Residues: CASSLVGAGVDTF. The genes are TRBV7-2 and TRBJ1-2; TRBD1 might be the D (6 bases). V was pared by 1 base and J by 12 bases, with 15 bases between. The CDR3 is 13 residues long. Germline CDR1 and CDR2: SGHTA and FQGNSA.

The V gene is TRBV27, the J gene TRBJ2-2; D possibly corresponds to TRBD1 (6 bases). The germline V and J ends were trimmed by 0 bases and 5 bases, with 19 bases remaining between them. Germline-derived CDR1 and CDR2 are MNHEY and SMNVEV (reference sequence). This CDR3 comprises 18 residues. CDR3: CASSLSGPRQVRTGELFF. For the CDR3, the DNA is TGTGCCAGCAGTTTATCAGGGCCCCGACAGGTTCGAACCGGGGAGCTGTTTTTT.

The chain joins TRBV6-1 to TRBJ2-1, with 7 bases matching TRBD2. CDR1 MNHNS and CDR2 SASEGT come from the germline V gene. The CDR3 covers 15 residues. With V trimmed by 0 bases and J by 13 bases, 12 bases remained unmatched. Here the CDR3 reads CASSEAGEGRGSQFF. CDR3 nucleotide sequence: TGTGCCAGCAGTGAAGCAGGGGAGGGGCGGGGATCCCAGTTCTTC.

The chain carries TRBV6-5 and TRBJ1-1; D is perhaps TRBD1 (5 bases). Trimming took 10 bases from V and 2 from J, leaving 17 bases between them. CDR3 length: 14 residues. Per germline, CDR1 MNHEY and CDR2 SVGAGI. CDR3 amino acids: CAIKSPGGNTEAFF. The CDR3 DNA reads as TGTGCCATCAAGTCACCGGGGGGAAACACTGAAGCTTTCTTT.

The rearrangement links TRBV25-1 to TRBJ1-2, with 8 nucleotides matching TRBD1. CDR3 length equals 15 residues. CDR1 and CDR2 from the germline V gene are MGHDK and SYGVNS. The trim removed 6 bases at V and 5 bases at J, leaving 11 bases unmatched. CDR3 sequence reads: CASREEGTGLYGYTF. As DNA, the CDR3 is TGTGCCAGCAGGGAGGAGGGGACAGGATTGTATGGCTACACCTTC.

The chain carries TRBV18 and TRBJ2-3; 8 nucleotides match TRBD1. Trimming removed 4 bases from V and 0 bases from J; junction bases left unmatched: 3. Germline CDR1 reads KGHSH; CDR2 reads LQKENI. The length of the CDR3 is 15 residues. CDR3 DNA sequence: TGTGCCAGCTCACAACAGGGGGGAAGCACAGATACGCAGTATTTT. It is translated as CASSQQGGSTDTQYF.

The rearrangement joins TRBV11-2 to TRBJ2-6; D gene uncertain. The CDR3 sequence is 14 residues long. Germline values: CDR1 SGHAT, CDR2 FQNNGV. Between the trimmed V and J ends, which lost 1 base and 4 bases, there was a span of 5 bases. DNA of the CDR3: TGTGCCAGCAGCTTAGTAATGGGGGCCAACGTCCTGACTTTC. This sequence encodes CASSLVMGANVLTF.

This chain joins TRBV18 and TRBJ2-7; tentative D call: TRBD1 (6 bases). Looked up from germline, CDR1 is KGHSH and CDR2 is LQKENI. The CDR3 spans 14 residues. Trimming pared 0 bases from V and 5 bases from J, leaving 11 bases between. CDR3 amino acids: CASSPPTGKDEQYF. For the CDR3, the DNA is TGTGCCAGCTCACCACCTACAGGGAAGGACGAGCAGTACTTC. The full variable domain, completed using reference TRBV18 and TRBJ2-7, is NAGVMQNPRHLVRRRGQEARLRCSPMKGHSHVYWYRQLPEEGLKFMVYLQKENIIDESGMPKERFSAEFPKEGPSILRIQQVVRGDSAAYFCASSPPTGKDEQYFGPGTRLTVT.

V and J are TRBV5-1 and TRBJ2-5, with 7 bases that match TRBD2. Germline assignment: CDR1 SGHRS and CDR2 YFSETQ. The CDR3 has 17 amino acids. Trimming cost V 0 bases and J 4 bases; bases outside gene matches: 12. CDR3 coding DNA: TGCGCCAGCAGCTTGGCCGGGACTACGGCCCTCGTAGAGACCCAGTACTTC. It translates to CASSLAGTTALVETQYF.

The chain combines TRBV4-3 with TRBJ2-3; D gene ambiguous. The CDR3 consists of 13 residues. Germline V CDR1 and CDR2: LGHNA, YSLEER. V was pared by 1 base and J by 7 bases, with 9 bases between. In nucleotides, the CDR3 is TGCGCCAGCAGCCAAGCGGTATCGAATACGCAGTATTTT. Amino acids: CASSQAVSNTQYF.

V and J are TRBV5-4 and TRBJ2-1, with 12 bases matching TRBD2. This CDR3 region has 14 residues. Germline V CDR1 and CDR2: SGHNT, YYREEE (reference sequence). The junction had 9 bases not matched to a gene; V was cut back by 4 bases and J by 13 bases. CDR3 sequence: CASSNVLAGGLQFF. CDR3 DNA sequence: TGTGCCAGCAGCAACGTACTAGCGGGGGGCCTCCAGTTCTTC.

The chain couples TRBV9 to TRBJ2-3, with a weak D call TRBD2 (5 bases). Germline lookup yields CDR1 SGDLS and CDR2 YYNGEE. With 3 bases removed from V and 1 base from J, the gap between germline ends came to 15 bases. The CDR3 consists of 16 residues. Written as DNA, the CDR3 is TGTGCCAGCAGCGCCCCCTCGGGAAAAGGCACAGATACGCAGTATTTT. It is translated as CASSAPSGKGTDTQYF.

The chain is built from TRBV5-1 and TRBJ2-5, with 11 bases that match TRBD2. This CDR3 has 16 amino acids. Germline lookup yields CDR1 SGHRS and CDR2 YFSETQ. With 3 bases clipped from V and 3 bases from J, the junction kept 7 bases outside the gene matches. The CDR3 is CASSSAGTSGKETQYF. The CDR3 DNA reads TGCGCCAGCAGCTCGGCCGGGACTAGCGGCAAAGAGACCCAGTACTTC.

The J gene is TRBJ2-7, the V gene TRBV2, with D perhaps matching TRBD1 (5 bases). Per the germline V gene, CDR1 is SNHLY and CDR2 is FYNNEI. The CDR3 has 13 amino acids. V dropped 6 bases and J dropped 0 bases, with 9 bases sitting between them. CDR3 bases: TGTGCCAGCAGAACAGGACACTCCTACGAGCAGTACTTC. It yields the protein CASRTGHSYEQYF.

The chain joins TRBV5-1 to TRBJ2-1; 10 nucleotides line up with TRBD2. J lost 1 base, V lost 1 base, and 2 bases had no gene match. This CDR3 is 16 amino acids long. Per the germline V gene, CDR1 is SGHRS and CDR2 is YFSETQ. CDR3 amino acids: CASSLTSGVSYNEQFF. The CDR3 bases are TGCGCCAGCAGCTTGACTAGCGGGGTTTCCTACAATGAGCAGTTCTTC.

This sequence joins TRBV30 and TRBJ1-4, with 9 bases matching TRBD1. This CDR3 is built from 14 residues. Germline assignment: CDR1 GTSNPN and CDR2 SVGIG (reference sequence). V trimming: 6 bases; J trimming: 4 bases; junction bases outside the gene matches: 6. The CDR3 nucleotides read TGTGCCTGCAACTCGGGACAGGGTAATGAAAAACTGTTTTTT. Translated, it gives CACNSGQGNEKLFF.

The chain joins TRBV7-2 to TRBJ2-7; D gene ambiguous. V was cut by 2 bases and J by 3 bases, with 17 bases left in between. CDR3 length: 16 residues. Looked up from germline, CDR1 is SGHTA and CDR2 is FQGNSA. The CDR3 reads CASSLSTVLVDYEQYF. In DNA, the CDR3 is TGTGCCAGCAGCTTATCCACAGTATTAGTGGACTACGAGCAGTACTTC.

This clone was counted only a few times. J is TRBJ1-1 and V is TRBV30; D might be TRBD1 (6 bases). Between the trimmed V and J ends, which lost 5 bases and 4 bases, there was a span of 14 bases. CDR3 length: 13 amino acids. The germline V gene encodes CDR1 GTSNPN and CDR2 SVGIG (reference sequence). The CDR3 coding sequence is TGTGCCTGGTCTACACAGGGATCCACTGAAGCTTTCTTT. It yields the protein CAWSTQGSTEAFF.

The chain couples TRBV19 to TRBJ2-5, with 11 bases that match TRBD2. From germline, CDR1 is LNHDA and CDR2 SQIVND (reference sequence). The CDR3 is 15 amino acids. V was clipped by 10 bases and J by 5 bases; unmatched bases: 12. The chain's CDR3 is CATEKLAGAGETQYF. CDR3 DNA: TGTGCCACCGAGAAACTAGCGGGGGCGGGGGAGACCCAGTACTTC.

The rearrangement joins TRBV5-6 to TRBJ2-5; 7 nucleotides line up with TRBD1. V lost 4 bases and J lost 2; bases outside the gene matches: 11. This CDR3 spans 16 amino acids. The germline V gene encodes CDR1 SGHDT and CDR2 YYEEEE. CDR3 coding DNA: TGTGCCAGCAGCATTAGACAGGGAGTACGACAAGAGACCCAGTACTTC. Translating it yields CASSIRQGVRQETQYF.

V is TRBV7-5 and J is TRBJ1-2. TRBV7-5 is described as a pseudogene. CDR3 length: 15 residues. The CDR3 is CARSFRGGCNYGYTF. The DNA of the CDR3 is TGTGCCAGAAGTTTTAGGGGGGGCTGTAACTATGGCTACACCTTC.

The CDR3 here is CASSYTGSTDTQYF. The DNA of the CDR3 is TGTGCCAGCAGTTACACCGGGTCCACAGATACGCAGTATTTT. This sequence joins TRBV6-5 and TRBJ2-3; D unresolved. V was trimmed by 2 bases and J by 2 bases, leaving 8 bases between them. Germline values: CDR1 MNHEY, CDR2 SVGAGI. The CDR3 totals 14 residues.

V is TRBV11-2 and J is TRBJ2-7; tentative D call: TRBD1 (5 bases). The CDR3 is 14 amino acids. The germline V and J ends were trimmed by 3 bases and 3 bases, with 12 bases remaining between them. Germline V gene sequence: CDR1 SGHAT, CDR2 FQNNGV. CDR3 in DNA: TGTGCCAGCAGCTTCGATGGACAACTCTACGAGCAGTACTTC. The encoded protein is CASSFDGQLYEQYF.

This clone was found a few times. The rearrangement uses TRBV7-2 and TRBJ2-1, with 8 nucleotides matching TRBD2. V shed 4 bases, J shed 7 bases, and the junction held 6 bases outside the gene matches. The CDR3 has 14 amino acids. Germline V gene data show CDR1 as SGHTA and CDR2 as FQGNSA. The CDR3 nucleotides read TGTGCCAGCAGCTCCGGGACTAGTTTTAATGAGCAGTTCTTC. It yields the protein CASSSGTSFNEQFF.

This clone was found once. This rearrangement joins TRBV10-3 to TRBJ2-7, with D hard to call. With 10 bases removed from V and 3 bases from J, the gap between germline ends came to 10 bases. The CDR3 has 11 amino acids. Germline V lookup: CDR1 ENHRY, CDR2 SYGVKD. The CDR3, as DNA: TGTGCCAAGTCCTCGGGCTACGAGCAGTACTTC. Translation gives CAKSSGYEQYF.

V is TRBV18 and J is TRBJ2-1, with 10 bases that match TRBD2. V trimming: 5 bases; J trimming: 1 base; junction bases outside the gene matches: 2. The CDR3 totals 15 residues. Germline V gives CDR1 KGHSH, CDR2 LQKENI. CDR3 sequence reads: CASSIAGGSYNEQFF. The CDR3 nucleotides read TGTGCCAGCTCAATAGCGGGGGGATCCTACAATGAGCAGTTCTTC.

This chain connects TRBV6-5 to TRBJ2-3, with 8 nucleotides matching TRBD2. Trimming took 4 bases from V and 3 from J; bases not matched to a gene: 6. The V gene's germline CDR1 is MNHEY and CDR2 SVGAGI. CDR3 length equals 15 residues. CDR3 DNA sequence: TGTGCCAGCAGTTCCGGGGGGGCCGGAACAGATACGCAGTATTTT. It is translated as CASSSGGAGTDTQYF.